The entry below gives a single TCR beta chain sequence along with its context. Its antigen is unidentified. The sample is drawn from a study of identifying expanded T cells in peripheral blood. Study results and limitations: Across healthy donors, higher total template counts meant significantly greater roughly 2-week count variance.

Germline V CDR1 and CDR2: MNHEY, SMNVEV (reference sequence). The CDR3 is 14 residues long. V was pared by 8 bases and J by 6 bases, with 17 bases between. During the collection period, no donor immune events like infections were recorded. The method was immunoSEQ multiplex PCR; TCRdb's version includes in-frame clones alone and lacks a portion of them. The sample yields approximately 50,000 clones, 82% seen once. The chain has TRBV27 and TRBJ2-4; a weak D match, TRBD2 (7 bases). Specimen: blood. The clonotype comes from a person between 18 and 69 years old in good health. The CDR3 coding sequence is TGTGCCAGCCGTCCGGGGGGACAAATAAACATTCAGTACTTC. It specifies CASRPGGQINIQYF.